This TCR beta chain was sequenced during a study of siplizumab effects on memory and regulatory T cells. The study's findings and limits: A mean of about 69% of mappable alloreactive CD4+ clones were Treg-derived with siplizumab, compared with 26.9% in controls. Naive T cells apparently outstripped memory cells in diversity and seemed major alloresponse contributors. Proliferating Tregs from siplizumab cultures lacked functional confirmation of suppression.

Of note for this clone: Its matching antigen is unknown.

J gave up 10 bases and V 6 bases, and 9 bases lay outside the gene matches. The length of the CDR3 is 13 residues. The germline V gene has CDR1 MNHEY and CDR2 SVGAGI. The repertoire was sequenced with immunoSEQ multiplex PCR; TCRdb's copy has only in-frame clones and lacks some. The sample records more than 45,000 clones, more than 85% being singletons. This clonotype originated in a human donor in good health. Sequencing used CD8+ T cells sorted from blood. The chain recombines TRBV6-5 with TRBJ2-1; 7 bases fit TRBD1. The CDR3 DNA reads as TGTGCCAGCAGCCCGGGACAGACTGGGGAGCAGTTCTTC. This translates into CASSPGQTGEQFF.